The 20 T cell receptor beta chains presented below share a single source sample, sequenced in a study of T cell repertoires in cytomegalovirus infection (dated by TCRdb to the late 2010s). Sequencing used an Illumina HiSeq 1500. TCRdb applied fastp at Q25 and MiXCR to the public reads, then kept only in-frame beta chains. Records with the same CDR3 protein are collapsed into one entry carrying the most frequent genes and DNA. Recorded for this sample are hundreds of thousands of distinct CDR3 sequences; around 6.4% of them occurred a single time. Around 6.5% of the sample goes to the ten largest clones. Sequences were obtained from PBMCs. These TCRs come from a human donor in good health (CMV status not recorded). Some clones in this sample may be carry-over from other donors' samples.

This clonotype has at least ten counts. This rearrangement joins TRBV28 to TRBJ2-7, with TRBD2 identical over 10 bases. After removal of 1 base from V and 2 bases from J, the junction contained 8 bases not matched to a gene. The CDR3 extends over 17 amino acids. The germline V gene has CDR1 MDHEN and CDR2 SYDVKM. The CDR3 region is CASSLLASGGPTYEQYF. DNA for the CDR3: TGTGCCAGCAGTTTATTGGCTAGCGGGGGTCCAACCTACGAGCAGTACTTC.

In this sample, this clonotype turned up many times. V gene TRBV29-1 combines with J gene TRBJ1-1; possibly TRBD1 for D (5 bases). This CDR3 has 12 residues. The germline CDR1 and CDR2 sequences are SQVTM and ANQGSEA. Trimming removed 5 bases from V and 6 bases from J, with 13 bases in between. The CDR3 loop is CSVREVGAEAFF. The DNA of the CDR3 is TGCAGCGTTCGAGAGGTGGGGGCTGAAGCTTTCTTT.

This clonotype showed up many times. V and J are TRBV3-1 and TRBJ1-1; 7 bases line up with TRBD1. J lost 7 bases, V lost 2 bases, and 10 bases had no gene match. Germline CDR1 reads LGHDT; CDR2 reads YNNKEL (reference sequence). The CDR3 has 15 residues. The CDR3 region has the DNA TGTGCCAGCAGCCAAAGCCGTACAGGGGACGGTGAAGCTTTCTTT. Translated, it gives CASSQSRTGDGEAFF.

This clonotype has ten or more counts. This rearrangement joins TRBV11-2 to TRBJ1-1, with a tentative D call TRBD1 (6 bases). V was trimmed by 0 bases and J by 10 bases, leaving 15 bases between them. The CDR3 has 14 residues. Per the germline V gene, CDR1 is SGHAT and CDR2 is FQNNGV. This chain's CDR3 is CASSLDLLRRGAFF. The CDR3 nucleotides read TGTGCCAGCAGCTTAGATCTTTTGCGCAGGGGAGCTTTCTTT.

The chain links TRBV5-1 to TRBJ1-6; D may be TRBD1 (6 bases). This CDR3 region has 15 residues. Germline V gene sequence: CDR1 SGHRS, CDR2 YFSETQ. V lost 0 bases to trimming and J lost 4 bases, with 8 bases between them. For the CDR3, the DNA is TGCGCCAGCAGCTTGGGGACAGCTTATAATTCACCCCTCCACTTT. Encoded protein: CASSLGTAYNSPLHF.

This clonotype was counted at least ten times. The V and J genes are TRBV10-3 and TRBJ1-6; perhaps TRBD1 as D (5 bases). Germline V gives CDR1 ENHRY, CDR2 SYGVKD. The CDR3 consists of 16 residues. Trimming stripped 0 bases from V and 2 bases from J, with 8 bases between. CDR3 amino acids: CAISESAGTYNSPLHF. Written as DNA, the CDR3 is TGTGCCATCAGTGAGTCCGCAGGGACCTATAATTCACCCCTCCACTTT.

There are many counts of this clonotype. V and J are TRBV12-3 or TRBV12-4 and TRBJ2-7; TRBD1 agrees at 8 bases. This CDR3 comprises 15 residues. The V gene end was trimmed by 3 bases and the J gene end by 3 bases; junction bases not matched to a gene: 7. CDR3 DNA sequence: TGTGCCAGCAGTTTCCGGACAGGGAGAAACTACGAGCAGTACTTC. Its protein product is CASSFRTGRNYEQYF.

This clonotype was counted between two and nine times. This may be a read error: a much more frequent sequence differs by one nucleotide. The chain uses TRBV7-2 and TRBJ2-3; D is unresolved. Germline V CDR1 and CDR2: SGHTA, FQGNSA. The CDR3 covers 12 residues. The CDR3 loop reads CVSSKYTDTQYF. The CDR3, as DNA: TGTGTCAGCAGCAAATACACAGATACGCAGTATTTT.

This clonotype was seen many times. The chain has TRBV12-3 or TRBV12-4 and TRBJ1-2; D is uncertain. Trimming removed 6 bases from V and 1 base from J, with 9 bases in between. The CDR3 is made up of 13 amino acids. CDR3 bases: TGTGCCAGCAGCTTTCGCGGTAACTATGGCTACACCTTC. Residues: CASSFRGNYGYTF.

This clonotype was seen at least ten times. CDR3 loop: CASSQDLLVRGNEQFF. The DNA of the CDR3 is TGTGCCAGCAGCCAAGATCTGCTAGTGAGGGGCAATGAGCAGTTCTTC. The chain uses TRBV3-1 and TRBJ2-1; D tentatively reads TRBD1 or TRBD2 (5 bases each). Germline assignment: CDR1 LGHDT and CDR2 YNNKEL (reference sequence). This CDR3 has 16 residues. Trimming took 0 bases from V and 6 from J, leaving 15 bases between them.

This clonotype was observed at least ten times. The chain couples TRBV13 to TRBJ2-3, with TRBD2 matching 7 bases. V lost 2 bases, J lost 2 bases, and 4 bases stayed unmatched. Looked up from germline, CDR1 is PRHDT and CDR2 is FYEKMQ (reference sequence). The CDR3 consists of 15 residues. For the CDR3, the DNA is TGTGCCAGCAGCTTATGGCGGGGGAACACAGATACGCAGTATTTT. This translates into CASSLWRGNTDTQYF.

V is TRBV10-3 and J is TRBJ1-1; no clear D. This CDR3 is built from 15 residues. Germline V gives CDR1 ENHRY, CDR2 SYGVKD. Trimming shortened V by 4 bases and J by 1 base, and 13 bases separated the two germline ends. DNA for the CDR3: TGTGCCATCAGTGGCACCACCACGGCGAACACTGAAGCTTTCTTT. Protein product: CAISGTTTANTEAFF.

At least ten counts were recorded for this clonotype. V usage is TRBV7-2 and J usage is TRBJ2-4; possibly TRBD1 for D (6 bases). V dropped 6 bases and J dropped 13 bases, with 19 bases sitting between them. Per the germline V gene, CDR1 is SGHTA and CDR2 is FQGNSA. The CDR3 sequence is 13 residues long. In nucleotides, the CDR3 is TGTGCCAGCAGTTCCAGAATCCGGGACACCCAGTACTTC. Translated: CASSSRIRDTQYF.

This clonotype was picked up many times. The V and J genes are TRBV20-1 and TRBJ1-5, with unresolved D. Looked up from germline, CDR1 is DFQATT and CDR2 is SNEGSKA (reference sequence). This CDR3 comprises 13 residues. Deletions cut 3 bases from V and 7 bases from J, with 13 bases between. The CDR3: CSARQEFTQPQHF. The CDR3 nucleotides are TGCAGTGCTAGGCAGGAGTTTACCCAGCCCCAGCATTTT.

This clonotype came up many times. The rearrangement links TRBV6-5 to TRBJ1-1, with a tentative D call TRBD1 (5 bases). This CDR3 contains 15 residues. Between the trimmed V and J ends, which lost 2 bases and 5 bases, there was a span of 15 bases. CDR1 and CDR2 from the germline V gene are MNHEY and SVGAGI. The CDR3 here is CASSYSLGRVTEAFF. The CDR3 bases are TGTGCCAGCAGTTACAGTTTGGGCAGGGTTACTGAAGCTTTCTTT.

This clonotype was counted many times. The CDR3 protein is CASAFPANEQFF. The DNA of the CDR3 is TGTGCCAGCGCATTCCCCGCGAATGAGCAGTTCTTC. This chain uses TRBV7-8 with TRBJ2-1; D is unresolved. The CDR3 spans 12 residues. The germline V gene encodes CDR1 SGHVS and CDR2 FQNEAQ. The V end lost 8 bases, the J end lost 7 bases, and 12 bases lay between the germline ends. Looking up the rest from reference TRBV7-8 and TRBJ2-1 gives the full variable domain: GAGVSQSPRYKVAKRGQDVALRCDPISGHVSLFWYQQALGQGPEFLTYFQNEAQLDKSGLPSDRFFAERPEGSVSTLKIQRTQQEDSAVYLCASAFPANEQFFGPGTRLTVL.

This clonotype has a handful of counts. The chain is built from TRBV6-2 or TRBV6-3 and TRBJ2-5; 7 positions agree with TRBD1. Germline-derived CDR1 and CDR2 are MNHEY and SVGEGT. The junction had 7 bases not matched to a gene; V was cut back by 6 bases and J by 3 bases. The CDR3 loop spans 14 amino acids. CDR3 region: CASRFRDREETQYF. The CDR3, as DNA: TGTGCCAGCAGGTTCCGGGACAGAGAAGAGACCCAGTACTTC.

This clonotype was detected many times. V usage is TRBV5-1 and J usage is TRBJ1-1; no definite D call. Germline CDR1 is SGHRS and CDR2 is YFSETQ. Trimming removed 0 bases from V and 1 base from J, with 13 bases in between. This CDR3 region has 16 residues. CDR3 nucleotide sequence: TGCGCCAGCAGCTTGGCCGCTGGGTCAGCGAACACTGAAGCTTTCTTT. Protein: CASSLAAGSANTEAFF. The entire variable domain, with the rest obtained from reference TRBV5-1 and TRBJ1-1, is as follows: KAGVTQTPRYLIKTRGQQVTLSCSPISGHRSVSWYQQTPGQGLQFLFEYFSETQRNKGNFPGRFSGRQFSNSRSEMNVSTLELGDSALYLCASSLAAGSANTEAFFGQGTRLTVV.

This chain connects TRBV29-1 to TRBJ1-5, with 9 nucleotides matching TRBD1. The CDR3 extends over 15 amino acids. J gave up 3 bases and V 1 base, and 4 bases lay outside the gene matches. CDR1 is SQVTM, CDR2 ANQGSEA, per germline. CDR3 residues: CSVEGGTGINQPQHF. Written as DNA, the CDR3 is TGCAGCGTTGAAGGGGGGACAGGGATCAATCAGCCCCAGCATTTT.

In its sample, this clonotype was seen many times. This sequence joins TRBV29-1 and TRBJ2-3, with 9 bases fitting TRBD2. The junction had 6 bases not matched to a gene; V was cut back by 1 base and J by 1 base. This CDR3 contains 16 residues. Germline assignment: CDR1 SQVTM and CDR2 ANQGSEA. The CDR3 sequence is CSVEGVAGEGTDTQYF. CDR3 in DNA: TGCAGCGTTGAAGGCGTAGCGGGGGAAGGCACAGATACGCAGTATTTT.